This T cell receptor beta chain was sequenced during a study of blood T cells in healthy people across ages. This clonotype was seen a handful of times. Antigen specificity is unknown. Approximately 10 milliliters was the volume of peripheral blood drawn from each donor. Germline values: CDR1 MNHEY, CDR2 SVGAGI. The V gene end was trimmed by 4 bases and the J gene end by 6 bases; junction bases not matched to a gene: 8. This CDR3 contains 15 residues. Whole-study findings and limits: Strong correlation existed between TCR beta diversity and naive T cell percentage. Fewer expanded clones and more diversity marked long-lived versus aged donors. Significant beta diversity loss was already apparent by age around 40, declining roughly linearly.

Primers used in a second PCR of roughly 7 to 11 cycles were a sample-barcoded 5' primer and a J-beta primer mix. MiXCR, run by TCRdb on the 5' RACE reads, gives a single entry per CDR3 protein. The sample contains 1.5 million to 2 million distinct CDR3 sequences, 25% to 30% of which appear only once. The TCR comes from a woman in her twenties or thirties in good health. The sample taken for sequencing was blood. The V gene is TRBV6-5, the J gene TRBJ2-5; 10 bases line up with TRBD1. The DNA of the CDR3 is TGTGCCAGCAGTTTATCTAGACAGGGGGCCAAGACCCAGTACTTC. Its translation: CASSLSRQGAKTQYF.